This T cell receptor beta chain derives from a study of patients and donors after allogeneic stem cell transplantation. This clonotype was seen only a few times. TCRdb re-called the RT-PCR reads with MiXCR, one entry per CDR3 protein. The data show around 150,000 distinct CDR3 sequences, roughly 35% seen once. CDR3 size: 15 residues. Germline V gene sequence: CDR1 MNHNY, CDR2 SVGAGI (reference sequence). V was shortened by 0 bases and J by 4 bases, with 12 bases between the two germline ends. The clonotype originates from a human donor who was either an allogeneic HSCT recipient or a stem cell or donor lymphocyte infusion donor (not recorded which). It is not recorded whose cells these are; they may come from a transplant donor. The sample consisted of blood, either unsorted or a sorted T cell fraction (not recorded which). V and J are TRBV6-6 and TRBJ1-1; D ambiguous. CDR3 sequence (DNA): TGTGCCAGCAGTTACTCGTCTGGGGATCGCACTGAAGCTTTCTTT. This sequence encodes CASSYSSGDRTEAFF.